Following are 8 T cell receptor beta chains from one sample sequenced in a study of blood T cell repertoires in COVID-19. This table comes from immunoSEQ multiplex PCR, and its TCRdb copy is limited to in-frame clones, with some not included. Of more than 200,000 clones in the sample, about 85% were seen once. The sequencing input was peripheral blood. The receptors were sampled from a man aged 70 or older with acute or convalescent COVID-19.

In its sample, this clone was seen once. The V and J genes are TRBV6-5 and TRBJ1-4, with TRBD1 matching 7 bases. Trimming at V came to 6 bases and at J to 1 base, leaving 5 bases not matched to a gene. Germline V gives CDR1 MNHEY, CDR2 SVGAGI. The CDR3 is 15 residues long. The CDR3: CASSWTGRTNEKLFF. The CDR3 nucleotides are TGTGCCAGCAGCTGGACAGGCCGAACTAATGAAAAACTGTTTTTT.

The gene calls are TRBV7-2 and TRBJ2-1; TRBD2 matches 7 bases. V lost 5 bases and J lost 9; bases outside the gene matches: 7. The V gene's germline CDR1 is SGHTA and CDR2 FQGNSA. The CDR3 consists of 13 residues. The CDR3 region has the DNA TGTGCCAGCAGCCCTTGGGCTAGCGGTGAGCAGTTCTTC. Translation: CASSPWASGEQFF.

V is TRBV4-1 and J is TRBJ1-2; tentative D call: TRBD1 (6 bases). Between the trimmed V and J ends, which lost 0 bases and 4 bases, there was a span of 12 bases. This CDR3 contains 15 residues. Germline V gene sequence: CDR1 MGHRA, CDR2 YSYEKL. CDR3 in amino acids: CASSQEFRTVYGYTF. CDR3 bases: TGCGCCAGCAGCCAAGAATTCCGGACAGTCTATGGCTACACCTTC.

This clone was seen just once. The chain uses TRBV28 and TRBJ2-5; weak D call: TRBD1 (6 bases). CDR1 and CDR2 (germline): MDHEN, SYDVKM. CDR3 size: 19 residues. V gave up 1 base and J gave up 5 bases, with 26 bases separating them. Here the CDR3 DNA reads TGTGCCAGCAGTTTATTGGGAAACAGGGAATCCGTGCTTCGGGAGACCCAGTACTTC. It codes for CASSLLGNRESVLRETQYF.

The V gene is TRBV7-9, the J gene TRBJ2-1, with TRBD2 matching 12 bases. Germline assignment: CDR1 SEHNR and CDR2 FQNEAQ (reference sequence). Germline trimming cut 5 bases from V and 5 bases from J; bases unmatched to any gene: 10. The CDR3 consists of 17 residues. The CDR3 loop reads CASSRNTGLAGHNEQFF. CDR3 nucleotides: TGTGCCAGCAGCCGCAACACAGGACTAGCGGGGCACAATGAGCAGTTCTTC.

This rearrangement joins TRBV5-1 to TRBJ2-1; the D gene is possibly TRBD2 (5 bases). This CDR3 is 16 amino acids long. V shed 4 bases and J shed 3 bases, with 17 bases lying between them. The V gene's germline CDR1 is SGHRS and CDR2 YFSETQ. In DNA form, the CDR3 reads TGCGCCAGCAGCCGGGCCTCCCTGGAGGACTACAATGAGCAGTTCTTC. Its protein is CASSRASLEDYNEQFF. Supplemented by reference TRBV5-1 and TRBJ2-1, the full variable domain reads KAGVTQTPRYLIKTRGQQVTLSCSPISGHRSVSWYQQTPGQGLQFLFEYFSETQRNKGNFPGRFSGRQFSNSRSEMNVSTLELGDSALYLCASSRASLEDYNEQFFGPGTRLTVL.

This rearrangement joins TRBV9 to TRBJ2-6; 8 bases line up with TRBD1. The CDR3 runs to 17 residues. The V and J ends lost 4 bases and 3 bases, in that order; junction bases with no gene match: 9. Germline values: CDR1 SGDLS, CDR2 YYNGEE. The CDR3 sequence is CASSSGQGEVGANVLTF. CDR3 in DNA: TGTGCCAGCAGCTCAGGACAGGGTGAGGTTGGGGCCAACGTCCTGACTTTC.

The gene calls are TRBV6-5 and TRBJ2-3; 9 bases fit TRBD2. V gave up 4 bases and J gave up 4 bases; unmatched junction bases: 3. This CDR3 contains 14 residues. Looked up from germline, CDR1 is MNHEY and CDR2 is SVGAGI. CDR3 sequence (DNA): TGTGCCAGCAGTTCAGCGGGAGGTGCAGATACGCAGTATTTT. Protein: CASSSAGGADTQYF.